This note documents a single T cell receptor beta chain sequence. These data are taken from a study of T cell responses to AZD1222 COVID-19 vaccine. Using immunoSEQ multiplex PCR, the repertoire was profiled, and TCRdb retains in-frame clones only, with some absent. The sample records around 110,000 clones, about 90% being singletons. Per the germline V gene, CDR1 is WNHNN and CDR2 is SYGVQD (reference sequence). Trimming stripped 3 bases from V and 4 bases from J, with 12 bases between. CDR3 size: 14 residues. Sequencing used peripheral blood, obtained 28 days after the second AZD1222 dose. The sequence was obtained from an adult who received the AZD1222 COVID-19 vaccine. The rearrangement links TRBV10-1 to TRBJ1-1; a weak D match, TRBD1 (5 bases). CDR3 in DNA: TGCGCCAGCAGTGACAGGGAAAAGGGCACTGAAGCTTTCTTT. This encodes CASSDREKGTEAFF.